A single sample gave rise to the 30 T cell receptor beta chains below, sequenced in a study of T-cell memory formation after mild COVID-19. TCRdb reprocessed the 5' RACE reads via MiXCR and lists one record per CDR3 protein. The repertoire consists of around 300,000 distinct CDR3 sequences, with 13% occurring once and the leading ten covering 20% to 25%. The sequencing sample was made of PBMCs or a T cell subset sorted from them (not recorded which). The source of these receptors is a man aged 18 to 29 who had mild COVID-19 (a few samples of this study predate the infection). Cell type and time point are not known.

CDR3 coding DNA: TGTGCCAGCAGTTGGGGCGGGACGGGGGATCGAGGCTCACCCCTCCACTTT. This encodes CASSWGGTGDRGSPLHF. The chain is built from TRBV12-3 or TRBV12-4 and TRBJ1-6; D is possibly TRBD1 (5 bases). This CDR3 is built from 17 residues. The V end lost 4 bases, the J end lost 10 bases, and 23 bases lay between the germline ends.

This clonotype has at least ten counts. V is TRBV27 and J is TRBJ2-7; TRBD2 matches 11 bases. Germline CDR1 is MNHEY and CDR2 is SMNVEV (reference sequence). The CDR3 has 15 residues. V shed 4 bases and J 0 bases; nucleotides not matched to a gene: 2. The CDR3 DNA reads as TGTGCCAGCAGTTCACTAGCGGGGGCCTCCTACGAGCAGTACTTC. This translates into CASSSLAGASYEQYF.

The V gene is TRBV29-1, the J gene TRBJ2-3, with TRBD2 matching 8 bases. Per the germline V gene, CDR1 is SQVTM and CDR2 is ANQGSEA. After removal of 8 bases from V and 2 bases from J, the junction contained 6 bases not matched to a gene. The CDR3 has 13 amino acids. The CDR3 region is CSILAGNTDTQYF. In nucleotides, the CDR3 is TGCAGCATATTAGCGGGGAACACAGATACGCAGTATTTT.

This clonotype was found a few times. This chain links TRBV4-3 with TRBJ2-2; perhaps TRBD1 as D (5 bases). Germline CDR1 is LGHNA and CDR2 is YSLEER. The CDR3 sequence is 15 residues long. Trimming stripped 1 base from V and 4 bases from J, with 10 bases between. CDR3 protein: CASSQVGRGTGELFF. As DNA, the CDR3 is TGCGCCAGCAGCCAAGTGGGGCGCGGCACCGGGGAGCTGTTTTTT.

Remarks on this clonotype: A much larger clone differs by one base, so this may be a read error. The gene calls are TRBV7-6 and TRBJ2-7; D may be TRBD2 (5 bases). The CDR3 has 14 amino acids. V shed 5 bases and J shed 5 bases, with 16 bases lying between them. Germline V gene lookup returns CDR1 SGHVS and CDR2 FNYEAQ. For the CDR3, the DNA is TGTGCCAGCAGCGAACGGGATGCCTGGGACGAGCAGTACTTC. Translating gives CASSERDAWDEQYF.

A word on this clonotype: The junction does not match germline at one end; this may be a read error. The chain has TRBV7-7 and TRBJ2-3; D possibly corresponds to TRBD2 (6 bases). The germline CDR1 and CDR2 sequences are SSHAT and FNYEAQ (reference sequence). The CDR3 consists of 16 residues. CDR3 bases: TGTGCTAGCAGCTTAGCGCTAAGCCCGGGGGTGGATACGCAGTATTTT. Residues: CASSLALSPGVDTQYF. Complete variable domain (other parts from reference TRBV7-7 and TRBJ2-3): GAGVSQSPRYKVTKRGQDVTLRCDPISSHATLYWYQQALGQGPEFLTYFNYEAQPDKSGLPSDRFSAERPEGSISTLTIQRTEQRDSAMYRCASSLALSPGVDTQYFGPGTRLTVL.

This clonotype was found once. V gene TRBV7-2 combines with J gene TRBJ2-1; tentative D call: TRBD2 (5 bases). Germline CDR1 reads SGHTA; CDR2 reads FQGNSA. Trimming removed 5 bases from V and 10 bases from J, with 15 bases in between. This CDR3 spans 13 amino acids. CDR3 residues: CASSVLGSGEQFF. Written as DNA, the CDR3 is TGTGCCAGCAGCGTATTAGGCAGCGGAGAGCAGTTCTTC.

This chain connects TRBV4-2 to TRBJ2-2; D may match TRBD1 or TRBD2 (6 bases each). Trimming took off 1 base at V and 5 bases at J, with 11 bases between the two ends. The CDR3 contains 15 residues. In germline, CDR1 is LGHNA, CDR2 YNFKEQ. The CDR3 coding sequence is TGTGCCAGCAGCCAAGGCCGGGGGCCAACCGGGGAGCTGTTTTTT. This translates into CASSQGRGPTGELFF.

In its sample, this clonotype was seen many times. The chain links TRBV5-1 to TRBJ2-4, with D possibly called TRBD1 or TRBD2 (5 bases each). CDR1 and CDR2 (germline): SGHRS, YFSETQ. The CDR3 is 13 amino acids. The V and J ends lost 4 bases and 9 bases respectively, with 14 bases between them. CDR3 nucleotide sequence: TGCGCCAGCAGCCCAACGGGACGGGGCATTCAGTACTTC. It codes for CASSPTGRGIQYF.

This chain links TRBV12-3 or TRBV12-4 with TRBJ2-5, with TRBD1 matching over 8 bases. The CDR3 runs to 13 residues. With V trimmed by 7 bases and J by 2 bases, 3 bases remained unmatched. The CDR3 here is CASTQGAQETQYF. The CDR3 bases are TGTGCCAGCACTCAGGGGGCTCAAGAGACCCAGTACTTC.

This CDR3 is CSARDLRRMNTEAFF. For the CDR3, the DNA is TGCAGTGCTAGAGATCTGCGACGGATGAACACTGAAGCTTTCTTT. J is TRBJ1-1 and V is TRBV20-1, with D hard to call. The CDR3 is made up of 15 amino acids. Germline-derived CDR1 and CDR2 are DFQATT and SNEGSKA (reference sequence). Deletions cut 0 bases from V and 0 bases from J, with 11 bases between.

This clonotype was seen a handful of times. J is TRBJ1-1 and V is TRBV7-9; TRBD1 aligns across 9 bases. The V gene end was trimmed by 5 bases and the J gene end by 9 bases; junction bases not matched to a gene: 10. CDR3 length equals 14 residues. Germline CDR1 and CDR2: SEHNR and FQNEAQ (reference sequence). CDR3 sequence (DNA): TGTGCCAGCAGCGATGACAGGGGGAATCAAAAAGCTTTCTTT. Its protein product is CASSDDRGNQKAFF.

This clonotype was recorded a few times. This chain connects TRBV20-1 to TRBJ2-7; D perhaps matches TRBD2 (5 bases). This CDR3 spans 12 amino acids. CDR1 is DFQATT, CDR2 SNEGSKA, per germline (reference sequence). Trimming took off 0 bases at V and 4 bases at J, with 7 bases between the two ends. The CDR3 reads CSAREGGYEQYF. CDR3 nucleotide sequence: TGCAGTGCTAGAGAAGGAGGATACGAGCAGTACTTC.

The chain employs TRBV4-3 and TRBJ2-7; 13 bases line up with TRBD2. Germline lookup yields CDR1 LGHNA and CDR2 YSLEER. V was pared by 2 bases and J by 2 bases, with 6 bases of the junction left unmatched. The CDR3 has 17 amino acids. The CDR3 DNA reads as TGCGCCAGCAGCCAACAGACTAGCGGGGGGACACCCTACGAGCAGTACTTC. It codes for CASSQQTSGGTPYEQYF.

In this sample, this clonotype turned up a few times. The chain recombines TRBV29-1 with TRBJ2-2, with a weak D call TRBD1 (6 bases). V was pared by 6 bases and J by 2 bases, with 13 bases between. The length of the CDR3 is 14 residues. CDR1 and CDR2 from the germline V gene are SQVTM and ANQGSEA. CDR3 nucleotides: TGCAGCGTCCAGGACAGTGGAAACACCGGGGAGCTGTTTTTT. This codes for CSVQDSGNTGELFF.

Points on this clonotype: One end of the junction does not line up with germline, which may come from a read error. The CDR3 coding sequence is TGTGCCATCAGTTTTACAGGGCCAGGCCTGGGTTCACCCCTCCACTTT. Translating it yields CAISFTGPGLGSPLHF. J is TRBJ1-6 and V is TRBV27; weak D call: TRBD1 (6 bases). Germline-derived CDR1 and CDR2 are MNHEY and SMNVEV (reference sequence). The CDR3 spans 16 residues.

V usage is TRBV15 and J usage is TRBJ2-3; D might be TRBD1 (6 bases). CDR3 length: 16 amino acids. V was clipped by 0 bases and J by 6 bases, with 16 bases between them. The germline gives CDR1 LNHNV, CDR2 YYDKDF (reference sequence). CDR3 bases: TGTGCCACCAGCAGAGATCTTTGGGGGCTAAGGGATACGCAGTATTTT. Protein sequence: CATSRDLWGLRDTQYF.

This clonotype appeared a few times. CDR3 region: CASSFGPTGRTEAFF. DNA of the CDR3: TGTGCCAGCAGTTTTGGCCCCACGGGGCGCACTGAAGCTTTCTTT. The chain uses TRBV27 and TRBJ1-1, with a tentative D call TRBD1 (5 bases). Trimming took off 3 bases at V and 4 bases at J, with 15 bases between the two ends. CDR1 and CDR2 from the germline V gene are MNHEY and SMNVEV (reference sequence). The CDR3 sequence is 15 residues long.

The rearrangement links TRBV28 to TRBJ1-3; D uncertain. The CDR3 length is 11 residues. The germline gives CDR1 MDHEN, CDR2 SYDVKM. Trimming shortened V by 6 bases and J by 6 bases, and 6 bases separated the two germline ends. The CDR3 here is CASSHLNTIYF. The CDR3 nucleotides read TGTGCCAGCAGCCACTTAAACACCATATATTTT.

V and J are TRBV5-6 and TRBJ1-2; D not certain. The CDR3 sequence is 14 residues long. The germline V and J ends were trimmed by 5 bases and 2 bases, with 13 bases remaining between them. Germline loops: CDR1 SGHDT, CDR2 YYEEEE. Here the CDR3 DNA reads TGTGCCAGCAGGGGGTCGGATCAGAACTATGGCTACACCTTC. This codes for CASRGSDQNYGYTF.

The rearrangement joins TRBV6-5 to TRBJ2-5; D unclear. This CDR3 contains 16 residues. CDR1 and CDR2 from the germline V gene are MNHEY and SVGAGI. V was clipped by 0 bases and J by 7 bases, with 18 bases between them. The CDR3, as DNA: TGTGCCAGCAGTTACTCGATTAGGAGTTGGTTTTGGACCCAGTACTTC. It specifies CASSYSIRSWFWTQYF.

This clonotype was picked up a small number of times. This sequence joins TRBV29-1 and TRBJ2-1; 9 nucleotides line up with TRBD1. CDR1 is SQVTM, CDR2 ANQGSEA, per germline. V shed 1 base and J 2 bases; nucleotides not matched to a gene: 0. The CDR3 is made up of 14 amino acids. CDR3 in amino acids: CSVEGTGAYNEQFF. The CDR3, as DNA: TGCAGCGTTGAAGGGACAGGGGCCTACAATGAGCAGTTCTTC.

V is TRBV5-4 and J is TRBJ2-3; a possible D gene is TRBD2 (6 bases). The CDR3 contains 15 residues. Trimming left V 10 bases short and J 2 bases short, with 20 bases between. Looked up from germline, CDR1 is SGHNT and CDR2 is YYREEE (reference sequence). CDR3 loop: CAFDTGGEITDTQYF. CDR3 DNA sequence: TGTGCCTTCGATACTGGAGGGGAGATCACAGATACGCAGTATTTT.

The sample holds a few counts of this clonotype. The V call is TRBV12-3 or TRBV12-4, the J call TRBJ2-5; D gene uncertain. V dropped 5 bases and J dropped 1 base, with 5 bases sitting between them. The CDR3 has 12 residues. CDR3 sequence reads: CASSTLQETQYF. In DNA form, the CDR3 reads TGTGCCAGCAGTACCCTCCAAGAGACCCAGTACTTC.

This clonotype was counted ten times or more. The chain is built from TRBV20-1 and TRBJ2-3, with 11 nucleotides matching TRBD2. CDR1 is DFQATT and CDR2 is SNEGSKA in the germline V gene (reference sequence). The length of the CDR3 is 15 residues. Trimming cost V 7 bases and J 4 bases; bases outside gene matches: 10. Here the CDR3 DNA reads TGCAGTGTCCCGGGACTAGCGGAGCGAGCAGATACGCAGTATTTT. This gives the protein CSVPGLAERADTQYF.

The CDR3 loop reads CASSLSWGLRSYNEQFF. DNA of the CDR3: TGTGCCAGCAGCTTGTCTTGGGGACTACGATCCTACAATGAGCAGTTCTTC. V and J are TRBV5-4 and TRBJ2-1, with 7 nucleotides matching TRBD2. With 1 base clipped from V and 1 base from J, the junction kept 8 bases outside the gene matches. The CDR3 length is 17 residues. Germline CDR1 is SGHNT and CDR2 is YYREEE (reference sequence). The complete variable domain, with remaining parts taken from reference TRBV5-4 and TRBJ2-1, reads ETGVTQSPTHLIKTRGQQVTLRCSSQSGHNTVSWYQQALGQGPQFIFQYYREEENGRGNFPPRFSGLQFPNYSSELNVNALELDDSALYLCASSLSWGLRSYNEQFFGPGTRLTVL.

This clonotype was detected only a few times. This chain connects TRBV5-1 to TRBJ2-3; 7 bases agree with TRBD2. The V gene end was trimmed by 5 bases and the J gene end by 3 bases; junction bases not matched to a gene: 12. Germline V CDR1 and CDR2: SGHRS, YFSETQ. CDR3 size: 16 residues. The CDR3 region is CASRKILGAGTDTQYF. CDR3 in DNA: TGCGCCAGCAGAAAGATACTAGGAGCGGGAACAGATACGCAGTATTTT.

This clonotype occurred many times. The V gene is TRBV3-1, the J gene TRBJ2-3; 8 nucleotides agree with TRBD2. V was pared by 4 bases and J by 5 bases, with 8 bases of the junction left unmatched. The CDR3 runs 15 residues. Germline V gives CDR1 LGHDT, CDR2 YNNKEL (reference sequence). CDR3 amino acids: CASSRSPGGQDTQYF. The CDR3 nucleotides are TGTGCCAGCAGCCGGTCCCCGGGGGGGCAAGATACGCAGTATTTT.

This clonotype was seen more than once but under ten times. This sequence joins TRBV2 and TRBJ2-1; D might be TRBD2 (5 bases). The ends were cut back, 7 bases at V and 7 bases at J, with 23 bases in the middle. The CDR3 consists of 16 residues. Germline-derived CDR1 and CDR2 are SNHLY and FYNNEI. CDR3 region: CASTLLLARRGNEQFF. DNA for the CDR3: TGTGCCAGCACTCTTCTTCTAGCTCGACGAGGGAATGAGCAGTTCTTC.

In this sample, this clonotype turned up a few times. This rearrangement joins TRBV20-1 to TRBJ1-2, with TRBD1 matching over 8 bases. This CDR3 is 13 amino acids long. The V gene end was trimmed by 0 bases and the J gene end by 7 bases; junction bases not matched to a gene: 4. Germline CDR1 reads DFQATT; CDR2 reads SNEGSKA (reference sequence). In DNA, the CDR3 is TGCAGTGCTAGAGACAGGGGGCCGGGTGGCTACACCTTC. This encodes CSARDRGPGGYTF.